The present TCR beta chain was sequenced within a study of OX40 agonist ivuxolimab in advanced cancers. The germline gives CDR1 MDHEN, CDR2 SYDVKM. The CDR3 totals 15 residues. The V segment lost 6 bases and the J segment 5 bases; nucleotides outside the gene matches: 8. The assay was immunoSEQ multiplex PCR, and TCRdb's table has in-frame clones only and misses some. The sample carries about 84,000 clones, roughly 89% recorded once. The sequencing here drew on CD4+ or CD8+ T cells sorted from blood, taken in a trial of the OX40 agonist ivuxolimab. J is TRBJ2-2 and V is TRBV28; TRBD1 agrees at 8 bases. This receptor was obtained from an adult with an advanced solid tumor such as melanoma, head and neck, liver or kidney cancer. In DNA, the CDR3 is TGTGCCAGCAGGACCTTGACAGGGGCTACCGGGGAGCTGTTTTTT. It specifies CASRTLTGATGELFF.